This T cell receptor beta chain was documented in a study of cytomegalovirus exposure and HLA in healthy donors. Study-wide points: Most sequenced TCRs were rare (though some public TCRs occurred in many donors).

PCR amplification relied on 60 Vbeta primers (plus 13 Jbeta primers). TCRdb keeps only in-frame clones here, not all; method: immunoSEQ multiplex PCR. The sample carries 200,000 to 250,000 clones, more than 75% recorded once. V shed 0 bases, J shed 6 bases, and the junction held 0 bases outside the gene matches. The CDR3 length is 12 residues. Germline CDR1 and CDR2: SGHNT and YYREEE (reference sequence). A note on this clone: As yet, its antigen is unknown.

The TCR sequence derives from a human donor in good health. The sample taken for sequencing was PBMCs. This chain uses TRBV5-4 with TRBJ2-7; the match to TRBD2 covers 7 bases. The CDR3 DNA reads TGTGCCAGCAGCTTGGGACTAGCCGAGCAGTACTTC. Translation: CASSLGLAEQYF. The full variable domain, its missing parts supplied by reference TRBV5-4 and TRBJ2-7, is ETGVTQSPTHLIKTRGQQVTLRCSSQSGHNTVSWYQQALGQGPQFIFQYYREEENGRGNFPPRFSGLQFPNYSSELNVNALELDDSALYLCASSLGLAEQYFGPGTRLTVT.